Shown below are 17 T cell receptor beta chains from a single sample sequenced in a study of T cell responses to AZD1222 COVID-19 vaccine. Assay used: immunoSEQ multiplex PCR; TCRdb lists only in-frame clones, some missing. The table lists over 130,000 clones, 92% of them singletons. This material consisted of peripheral blood, taken 28 days after the second AZD1222 dose. The receptors were gathered from an adult who received the AZD1222 COVID-19 vaccine.

V and J are TRBV2 and TRBJ1-2; 9 nucleotides align to TRBD1. CDR3 length: 14 residues. V gave up 2 bases and J gave up 7 bases; unmatched junction bases: 5. CDR1 and CDR2 from the germline V gene are SNHLY and FYNNEI. Written as DNA, the CDR3 is TGTGCCAGCAGTGAACTGACAGGGGGTGGTGGCTACACCTTC. Protein: CASSELTGGGGYTF.

This sequence joins TRBV2 and TRBJ2-1; TRBD2 agrees at 14 bases. V lost 6 bases, J lost 1 base, and 8 bases stayed unmatched. Germline V lookup: CDR1 SNHLY, CDR2 FYNNEI. CDR3 size: 18 residues. The DNA of the CDR3 is TGTGCCAGCAGCGGTCGGACTAGCGGGAGGATATCCTACAATGAGCAGTTCTTC. This encodes CASSGRTSGRISYNEQFF.

V usage is TRBV5-1 and J usage is TRBJ2-7, with 7 positions matching TRBD1. This CDR3 contains 14 residues. The V gene end was trimmed by 5 bases and the J gene end by 5 bases; junction bases not matched to a gene: 10. Germline V gene data show CDR1 as SGHRS and CDR2 as YFSETQ. The CDR3 sequence: CASRRQGESHEQYF. The CDR3 bases are TGCGCCAGCAGGCGTCAGGGGGAAAGTCACGAGCAGTACTTC.

This chain joins TRBV10-1 and TRBJ1-5; D ambiguous. Looked up from germline, CDR1 is WNHNN and CDR2 is SYGVQD (reference sequence). V dropped 6 bases and J dropped 0 bases, with 9 bases sitting between them. CDR3 size: 14 residues. The CDR3: CASRSCSSNQPQHF. The CDR3 DNA follows: TGCGCCAGCAGATCGTGTTCTAGCAATCAGCCCCAGCATTTT.

This clone was counted once. The V call is TRBV5-4, the J call TRBJ1-1; D gene unclear. The germline CDR1 and CDR2 sequences are SGHNT and YYREEE (reference sequence). Trimming removed 4 bases from V and 4 bases from J, with 11 bases in between. The CDR3 spans 13 residues. DNA of the CDR3: TGTGCCAGCAGCCCAACCCGGGGCACTGAAGCTTTCTTT. It codes for CASSPTRGTEAFF.

This chain connects TRBV4-3 to TRBJ2-1; weak D call: TRBD1 (7 bases). The CDR3 has 15 amino acids. CDR1 and CDR2 (germline): LGHNA, YSLEER. V was cut by 1 base and J by 3 bases, with 10 bases left in between. The CDR3 is CASSQAGGLYNEQFF. The CDR3 DNA reads TGCGCCAGCAGCCAAGCAGGGGGACTCTACAATGAGCAGTTCTTC.

This clone was observed once. V usage is TRBV11-3 and J usage is TRBJ2-1; 7 bases match TRBD2. Looked up from germline, CDR1 is SGHNT and CDR2 is YENEEA. V lost 1 base, J lost 6 bases, and 12 bases stayed unmatched. The CDR3 covers 17 residues. The CDR3 loop reads CASSLGHLAEPLNEQFF. The CDR3 bases are TGTGCCAGCAGCTTAGGCCATCTAGCGGAACCCCTCAATGAGCAGTTCTTC.

This chain connects TRBV25-1 to TRBJ2-5, with D maybe TRBD2 (5 bases). The CDR3 consists of 13 residues. Looked up from germline, CDR1 is MGHDK and CDR2 is SYGVNS. Trimming took off 7 bases at V and 2 bases at J, with 11 bases between the two ends. CDR3 in amino acids: CASTPGVQETQYF. CDR3 DNA: TGTGCCAGCACCCCCGGGGTTCAAGAGACCCAGTACTTC.

The chain is built from TRBV7-2 and TRBJ1-1, with D uncertain. Germline V CDR1 and CDR2: SGHTA, FQGNSA. V was pared by 5 bases and J by 7 bases, with 17 bases between. The CDR3 length is 14 residues. The CDR3 DNA is TGTGCCAGCAGCCTTTTTCATATGTCAGGTGAAGCTTTCTTT. Protein sequence: CASSLFHMSGEAFF.

The chain joins TRBV19 to TRBJ1-1; a weak D match, TRBD1 (5 bases). Germline CDR1 LNHDA, CDR2 SQIVND (reference sequence). The V end was cut by 7 bases, the J end by 1 base, with 13 bases between. The CDR3 runs 14 residues. The CDR3 nucleotides read TGTGCCAGTACCCCCCCCCAGGGGAACACTGAAGCTTTCTTT. It is translated as CASTPPQGNTEAFF.

V is TRBV2 and J is TRBJ2-5; TRBD2 matches 12 bases. Unmatched junction bases numbered 5, after V lost 4 bases and J lost 5 bases. This CDR3 region has 15 residues. Germline-derived CDR1 and CDR2 are SNHLY and FYNNEI. The DNA for the CDR3 is TGTGCCAGCAGTGGCTGGACTAGCGGGAAGGAGACCCAGTACTTC. Its translation: CASSGWTSGKETQYF.

The chain links TRBV19 to TRBJ2-7; D gene unclear. The V gene lost 4 bases and the J gene lost 3 bases, with 16 bases spanning the gap. The CDR3 loop spans 15 amino acids. Germline loops: CDR1 LNHDA, CDR2 SQIVND (reference sequence). The CDR3: CASSTSSRSGYEQYF. The CDR3 region has the DNA TGTGCCAGTAGTACTTCATCAAGGTCGGGCTACGAGCAGTACTTC. Drawing the rest from reference TRBV19 and TRBJ2-7, the complete variable domain is DGGITQSPKYLFRKEGQNVTLSCEQNLNHDAMYWYRQDPGQGLRLIYYSQIVNDFQKGDIAEGYSVSREKKESFPLTVTSAQKNPTAFYLCASSTSSRSGYEQYFGPGTRLTVT.

This sequence joins TRBV5-1 and TRBJ1-3; D call uncertain. The CDR3 has 16 residues. CDR1 is SGHRS, CDR2 YFSETQ, per germline. V lost 0 bases and J 4 bases, leaving 14 bases between the germline ends. CDR3: CASSLAGGSRGNTIYF. In DNA, the CDR3 is TGCGCCAGCAGCTTGGCCGGTGGGAGCCGCGGAAACACCATATATTTT.

The rearrangement links TRBV9 to TRBJ2-3; D is undetermined. From germline, CDR1 is SGDLS and CDR2 YYNGEE. V was clipped by 3 bases and J by 2 bases, with 16 bases between them. This CDR3 region has 16 residues. In DNA form, the CDR3 reads TGTGCCAGCAGCGCAGGCTACTCGATTAACACAGATACGCAGTATTTT. Amino acids: CASSAGYSINTDTQYF.

The CDR3: CASSFTGTGAYEQYF. The CDR3 DNA sequence: TGTGCCAGCAGTTTTACCGGGACAGGGGCCTACGAGCAGTACTTC. V usage is TRBV27 and J usage is TRBJ2-7; the match to TRBD1 covers 10 bases. The CDR3 totals 15 residues. J gave up 2 bases and V 3 bases, and 4 bases lay outside the gene matches. The V gene's germline CDR1 is MNHEY and CDR2 SMNVEV (reference sequence).

The chain employs TRBV12-3 or TRBV12-4 and TRBJ2-3, with unresolved D. Trimming stripped 2 bases from V and 0 bases from J, with 3 bases between. The CDR3 is 13 residues long. CDR3 amino acids: CASSLRSTDTQYF. DNA for the CDR3: TGTGCCAGCAGTTTACGCAGCACAGATACGCAGTATTTT.

The CDR3 DNA sequence: TGTGCCAGCGCGAACGACAGGAACTATGGCTACACCTTC. Protein: CASANDRNYGYTF. The chain joins TRBV27 to TRBJ1-2, with D perhaps matching TRBD1 (6 bases). The V gene's germline CDR1 is MNHEY and CDR2 SMNVEV (reference sequence). V gave up 8 bases and J gave up 2 bases, with 12 bases separating them. The CDR3 has 13 amino acids.